Below are 9 T cell receptor beta chains sequenced from a single sample in a study of blood T cell repertoires in COVID-19. The repertoire was sequenced with immunoSEQ multiplex PCR; TCRdb's copy has only in-frame clones and lacks some. The table has approximately 200,000 clones, around 90% seen once. The source material was peripheral blood. These receptors were obtained from a man between 18 and 35 years old with active or convalescent COVID-19.

This clone appeared a single time. This chain uses TRBV27 with TRBJ2-1; TRBD2 matches at 13 bases. Per the germline V gene, CDR1 is MNHEY and CDR2 is SMNVEV (reference sequence). This CDR3 is built from 16 residues. V shed 6 bases and J 8 bases; nucleotides not matched to a gene: 10. The CDR3 DNA follows: TGTGCCAGCAGCGGACTAGCGGGAGCGGGGTTCGATGAGCAGTTCTTC. Protein: CASSGLAGAGFDEQFF.

The rearrangement joins TRBV30 to TRBJ2-7; the match to TRBD1 covers 7 bases. The CDR3 totals 13 residues. With 3 bases clipped from V and 2 bases from J, the junction kept 4 bases outside the gene matches. Germline CDR1 is GTSNPN and CDR2 is SVGIG (reference sequence). The CDR3 DNA reads TGTGCCTGGAGGTGGGACAGAGCCTACGAGCAGTACTTC. Translating it yields CAWRWDRAYEQYF.

The J gene is TRBJ2-1, the V gene TRBV7-2, with 7 bases identical to TRBD2. CDR1 and CDR2 (germline): SGHTA, FQGNSA. CDR3 size: 17 residues. V lost 5 bases, J lost 9 bases, and 19 bases stayed unmatched. The CDR3 protein is CASSPQHASGRGGEQFF. Written as DNA, the CDR3 is TGTGCCAGCAGCCCCCAGCACGCTAGCGGCCGGGGCGGTGAGCAGTTCTTC.

J is TRBJ1-1 and V is TRBV30; D possibly corresponds to TRBD1 (6 bases). The V end lost 2 bases, the J end lost 3 bases, and 10 bases lay between the germline ends. The germline V gene encodes CDR1 GTSNPN and CDR2 SVGIG (reference sequence). This CDR3 region has 13 residues. CDR3 sequence reads: CAWSWDTYTEAFF. In DNA, the CDR3 is TGTGCCTGGAGTTGGGACACCTACACTGAAGCTTTCTTT.

The V gene is TRBV6-2 or TRBV6-3, the J gene TRBJ2-1, with 8 positions matching TRBD1. V was clipped by 5 bases and J by 7 bases; unmatched bases: 7. CDR1 is MNHEY and CDR2 is SVGEGT in the germline V gene. This CDR3 is 14 amino acids long. The CDR3 nucleotides are TGTGCCAGCAGTAGCCGGGACAGGCTGAATGAGCAGTTCTTC. Amino acid sequence: CASSSRDRLNEQFF.

V is TRBV6-5 and J is TRBJ2-5; TRBD2 matches at 9 bases. CDR1 MNHEY and CDR2 SVGAGI come from the germline V gene. The CDR3 contains 13 residues. The V and J ends lost 8 bases and 5 bases, in that order; junction bases with no gene match: 6. The chain's CDR3 is CASGRGGAETQYF. The CDR3 nucleotides read TGTGCCAGCGGGCGGGGGGGCGCGGAGACCCAGTACTTC.

This clone appeared a single time. The chain recombines TRBV4-1 with TRBJ1-2, with D tentatively TRBD1 (5 bases). This CDR3 has 16 amino acids. Looked up from germline, CDR1 is MGHRA and CDR2 is YSYEKL. Trimming removed 0 bases from V and 8 bases from J, with 19 bases in between. CDR3 region: CASSQEFEGGVWGYTF. Written as DNA, the CDR3 is TGCGCCAGCAGCCAAGAATTCGAGGGAGGGGTGTGGGGCTACACCTTC.

This clone occurred a few times. The chain joins TRBV27 to TRBJ1-2, with D unclear. This CDR3 region has 15 residues. In germline, CDR1 is MNHEY, CDR2 SMNVEV (reference sequence). V was pared by 6 bases and J by 4 bases, with 18 bases between. The CDR3 sequence: CASSPFGEGGYGYTF. In DNA form, the CDR3 reads TGTGCCAGCAGCCCCTTTGGGGAGGGTGGCTATGGCTACACCTTC.

V is TRBV28 and J is TRBJ2-7; D is ambiguous. V was trimmed by 10 bases and J by 2 bases, leaving 9 bases between them. The CDR3 is 11 amino acids. Germline V CDR1 and CDR2: MDHEN, SYDVKM. CDR3 nucleotides: TGTGCCACCACGAGCACCTACGAGCAGTACTTC. It specifies CATTSTYEQYF.